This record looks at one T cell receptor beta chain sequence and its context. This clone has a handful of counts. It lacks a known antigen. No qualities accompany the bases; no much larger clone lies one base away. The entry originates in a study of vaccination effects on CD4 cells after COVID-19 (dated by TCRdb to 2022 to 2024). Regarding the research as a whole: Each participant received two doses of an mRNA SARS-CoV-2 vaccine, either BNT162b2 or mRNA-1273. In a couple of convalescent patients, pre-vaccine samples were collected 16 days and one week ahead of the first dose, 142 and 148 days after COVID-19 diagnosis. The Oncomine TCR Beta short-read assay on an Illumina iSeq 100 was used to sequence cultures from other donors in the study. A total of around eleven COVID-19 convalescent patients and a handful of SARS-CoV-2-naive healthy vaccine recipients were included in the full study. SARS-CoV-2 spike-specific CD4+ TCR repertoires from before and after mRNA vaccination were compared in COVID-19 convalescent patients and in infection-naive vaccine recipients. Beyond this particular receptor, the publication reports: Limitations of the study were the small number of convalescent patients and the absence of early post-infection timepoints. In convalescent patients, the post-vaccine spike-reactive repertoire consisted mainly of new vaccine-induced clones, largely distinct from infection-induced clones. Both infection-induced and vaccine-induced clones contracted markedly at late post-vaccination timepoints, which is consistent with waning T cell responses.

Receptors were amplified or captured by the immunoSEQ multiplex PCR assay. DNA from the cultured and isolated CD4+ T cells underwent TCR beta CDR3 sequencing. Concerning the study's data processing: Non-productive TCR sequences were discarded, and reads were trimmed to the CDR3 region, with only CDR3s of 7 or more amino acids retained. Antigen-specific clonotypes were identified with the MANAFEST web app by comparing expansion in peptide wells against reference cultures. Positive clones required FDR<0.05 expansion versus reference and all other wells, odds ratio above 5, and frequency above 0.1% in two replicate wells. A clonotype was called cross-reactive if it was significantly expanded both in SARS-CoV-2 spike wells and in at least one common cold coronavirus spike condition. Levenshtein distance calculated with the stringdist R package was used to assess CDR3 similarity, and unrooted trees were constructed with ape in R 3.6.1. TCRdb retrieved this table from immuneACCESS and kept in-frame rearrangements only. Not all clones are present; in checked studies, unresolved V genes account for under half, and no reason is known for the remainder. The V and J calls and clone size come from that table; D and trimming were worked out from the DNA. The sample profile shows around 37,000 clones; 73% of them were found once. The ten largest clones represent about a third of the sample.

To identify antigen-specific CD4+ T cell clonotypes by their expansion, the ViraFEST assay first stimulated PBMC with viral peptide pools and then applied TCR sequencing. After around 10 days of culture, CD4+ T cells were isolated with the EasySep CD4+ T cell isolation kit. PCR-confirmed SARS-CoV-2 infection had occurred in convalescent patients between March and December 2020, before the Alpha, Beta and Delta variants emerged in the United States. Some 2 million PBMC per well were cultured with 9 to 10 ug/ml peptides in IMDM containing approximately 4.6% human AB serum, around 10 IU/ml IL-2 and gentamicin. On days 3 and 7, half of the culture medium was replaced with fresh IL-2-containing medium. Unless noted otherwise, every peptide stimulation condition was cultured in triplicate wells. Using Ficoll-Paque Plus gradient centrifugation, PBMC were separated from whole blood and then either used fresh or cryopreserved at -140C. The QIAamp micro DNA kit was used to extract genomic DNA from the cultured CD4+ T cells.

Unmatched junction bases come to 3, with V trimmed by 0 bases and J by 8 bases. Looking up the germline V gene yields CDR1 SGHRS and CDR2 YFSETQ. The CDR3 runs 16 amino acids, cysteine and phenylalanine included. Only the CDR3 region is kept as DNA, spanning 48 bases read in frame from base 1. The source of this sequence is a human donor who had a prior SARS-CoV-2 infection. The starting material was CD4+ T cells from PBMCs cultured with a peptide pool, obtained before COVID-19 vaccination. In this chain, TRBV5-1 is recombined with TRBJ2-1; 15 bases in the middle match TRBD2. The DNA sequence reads TGCGCCAGCAGCTTGGGGACTAGCGGGAGGGAACATGAGCAGTTCTTC. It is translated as CASSLGTSGREHEQFF.